These T cell receptor beta chains were read from a single sample in a study of blood T cell repertoires in COVID-19. Assay used: immunoSEQ multiplex PCR; TCRdb lists only in-frame clones, some missing. The profile shows approximately 350,000 clones, more than 70% of them singletons. The specimen sequenced was peripheral blood. All receptors derive from a woman younger than 45 with COVID-19, enrolled during active disease. The CDR3 runs from the conserved cysteine through the conserved F or W. The D gene is left open where the match is weak. A clone size is listed for some rows: how often the clone was seen (once, few, many), or a class if it is expanded.

V gene,J gene,D gene,clone size,CDR3 DNA,CDR3 protein
TRBV27,TRBJ2-2,TRBD2,-,TGTGCCAGCAGTCCCGTCGGCGGGGGGATCACCGGGGAGCTGTTTTTT,CASSPVGGGITGELFF
TRBV7-9,TRBJ1-1,-,-,TGTGCCAGCAGCCGAAGGGGGACGGGTGCCCGGGGAGTCGATGAAGCTTTCTTT,CASSRRGTGARGVDEAFF
TRBV28,TRBJ2-3,-,-,TGTGCCAGCAGTTTGCGGCCCAGCGGCCCAGATACGCAGTATTTT,CASSLRPSGPDTQYF
TRBV6-5,TRBJ2-3,TRBD1,-,TGTGCCAGCAGTTACCGGGACAGGGAGCCAGATACGCAGTATTTT,CASSYRDREPDTQYF
TRBV7-6,TRBJ1-4,TRBD1,-,TGTGCCAGCAACCTCGGGACAGGGGGAGAAAAACTGTTTTTT,CASNLGTGGEKLFF
TRBV12-5,TRBJ2-3,-,-,TGTGCTAGTGGTTTGGACTCGACAGGAGATACGCAGTATTTT,CASGLDSTGDTQYF
TRBV3-1/TRBV3-2,TRBJ1-1,-,-,TGTGCCAGCAGCCTGCGCCGCGTGAACACTGAAGCTTTCTTT,CASSLRRVNTEAFF
TRBV11-2,TRBJ2-2,TRBD1,-,TGTGCCAGCAGCTTAGTCCCCCACGGGACAGGGGTTCGCACCGGGGAGCTGTTTTTT,CASSLVPHGTGVRTGELFF
TRBV19,TRBJ1-2,TRBD1,few,TGTGCCAGTAGTCCCGGGACAGACTATGGCTACACCTTC,CASSPGTDYGYTF
TRBV6-2/TRBV6-3,TRBJ1-4,-,-,TGTGCCAGCAGCTCTCCTGTGGGCTTTAATGAAAAACTGTTTTTT,CASSSPVGFNEKLFF
TRBV13,TRBJ1-1,-,-,TGTGCCAGCAGCCAGTGGACTGAAGCTTTCTTT,CASSQWTEAFF
TRBV7-8,TRBJ1-3,-,-,TGTGCCAGCAGCTTAGGATCTTATCCAGGCTCCTCTGGAAACACCATATATTTT,CASSLGSYPGSSGNTIYF
TRBV2,TRBJ2-7,-,-,TGTGCCAGCGTAGGGGGTACGGGAGGGCAGTACTTC,CASVGGTGGQYF
TRBV9,TRBJ1-1,TRBD1,-,TGTGCCAGCAGCGGGACAGGAGACATGAACACTGAAGCTTTCTTT,CASSGTGDMNTEAFF
TRBV10-3,TRBJ2-3,TRBD2,-,TGTGCCATGGCGGGCGGGAGTCCCACAGATACGCAGTATTTT,CAMAGGSPTDTQYF
TRBV5-1,TRBJ1-1,-,-,TGCGCCAGCAGCTTGAACACCCTGAACACTGAAGCTTTCTTT,CASSLNTLNTEAFF
TRBV2,TRBJ2-1,TRBD2,-,TGTGCCAGCTCCTCCGCGGGGACTAGCAGCTCCTACAATGAGCAGTTCTTC,CASSSAGTSSSYNEQFF
TRBV4-3,TRBJ2-3,-,-,TGCGCCAGCAGCCAAGATCGGGGATCCCCAGATACGCAGTATTTT,CASSQDRGSPDTQYF
TRBV27,TRBJ1-5,TRBD1,-,TGTGCCAGCAGGACGACAGGGGGTGGTCAGCCCCAGCATTTT,CASRTTGGGQPQHF
TRBV5-4,TRBJ2-7,TRBD1,-,TGTGCCAGCAGCTTATTTGGGACAGTCTCCTACGAGCAGTACTTC,CASSLFGTVSYEQYF
TRBV7-6,TRBJ2-3,-,-,TGTGCCAGCAGCTTAGTTGGCGGGGGCACAGATACGCAGTATTTT,CASSLVGGGTDTQYF
TRBV7-2,TRBJ2-3,TRBD2,-,TGTGCCAGCAGGCCGGGAGGGCTTACTTCCAGGGGTACGCAGTATTTT,CASRPGGLTSRGTQYF
TRBV11-3,TRBJ2-3,-,-,TGTGCCAGCAGCCCGACGGCCTCGACTAGTCCCGATACGCAGTATTTT,CASSPTASTSPDTQYF
TRBV7-7,TRBJ2-5,TRBD1,once,TGTGCTAGCAGCCCGGGACAGTTATACCAAGAGACCCAGTACTTC,CASSPGQLYQETQYF
TRBV25-1,TRBJ1-1,-,-,TGTGCCAGCAGTCTAGGCTACACTGAAGCTTTCTTT,CASSLGYTEAFF
TRBV6-1,TRBJ2-1,TRBD2,-,TGTGCCAGCAGTGCCCCTAGCGGGAACTCCTACAATGAGCAGTTCTTC,CASSAPSGNSYNEQFF
TRBV2,TRBJ2-7,-,-,TGTGCCAGCAGTGAAGAATATTCCTACGAGCAGTACTTC,CASSEEYSYEQYF
TRBV11-3,TRBJ2-1,-,once,TGTGCCAGCAGCGATCGGACGGATCAGGGGTTCAATGAGCAGTTCTTC,CASSDRTDQGFNEQFF
TRBV14,TRBJ2-3,-,-,TGTGCCAGCAGCCAAGAGTCGGGGTTTGGAGATACGCAGTATTTT,CASSQESGFGDTQYF
TRBV18,TRBJ2-3,-,-,TGTGCCAGCTCACCTCCGGGAAACACAGATACGCAGTATTTT,CASSPPGNTDTQYF
TRBV6-2/TRBV6-3,TRBJ2-7,TRBD1,once,TGTGCCAGCAGTTACAGAGAGGGGGCGTACGAGCAGTACTTC,CASSYREGAYEQYF
TRBV11-1,TRBJ1-1,-,-,TGTGCCAGCAGCTTAGCTGGTGAGGAAGCTTTCTTT,CASSLAGEEAFF
TRBV23-1,TRBJ2-4,-,-,TGCGCCAGCAGTCATTCGAAAAGACCAGGGGAGGGGGAGGAAAACATTCAGTACTTC,CASSHSKRPGEGEENIQYF
TRBV6-2/TRBV6-3,TRBJ1-6,-,-,TGTGCCAGCAGTTTAGATCCGGGCTCCTATAATTCACCCCTCCACTTT,CASSLDPGSYNSPLHF
TRBV11-2,TRBJ1-6,-,once,TGTGCCAGCGGGTACAGGGTGGCGAATTCACCCCTCCACTTT,CASGYRVANSPLHF
TRBV2,TRBJ2-5,TRBD1,-,TGTGCCAGCAGTCCCCGGACAGGGGGCCAAGAGACCCAGTACTTC,CASSPRTGGQETQYF